This T cell receptor beta chain comes out of a study of blood T cell repertoires in COVID-19. Study background: Acute and convalescent COVID-19 samples came from the United States, Italy and Spain.

This CDR3 spans 15 amino acids. The germline V gene encodes CDR1 MGHRA and CDR2 YSYEKL. Trimming cost V 1 base and J 2 bases, with 12 bases left between them. Produced via immunoSEQ multiplex PCR; TCRdb's table is partial and in-frame only. The sample yields about 54,000 clones, over 75% seen once. The rearrangement joins TRBV4-1 to TRBJ2-7; the D gene is possibly TRBD1 (6 bases). The TCR originated in a man over 45 with active COVID-19. The sample taken for sequencing was peripheral blood. The CDR3 nucleotides are TGCGCCAGCAGCCAAGCGCAGGGGCAAACCTACGAGCAGTACTTC. This sequence encodes CASSQAQGQTYEQYF.